Reported below is one TCR beta chain. No antigen is known for it. No base qualities exist here, and no much larger clone lies one base off it. The data were taken from a study of blood T cell repertoires in COVID-19 (dated by TCRdb to 2020 to 2021). About the study as a whole: Collaborator samples came from the United States, Italy and Spain and covered acute and convalescent phases of COVID-19. The repertoires were released in a freely available public database intended as a resource for research on the immune response to SARS-CoV-2. The prospective study material was composed of cDNA or gDNA derived from T cells, B-cell-depleted T cells, or PBMCs. HLA class I and class II types, where available, came from metadata supplied by the sample provider rather than from assay-based typing. Deeply sampled blood TCRbeta repertoires from subjects exposed to, actively infected with, or recovered from COVID-19 were included in the dataset. Samples came from the ongoing ImmuneRACE study (first 160 participants) plus 1,254 subjects from 6 global collaborators. A de-identified subject ID, COVID-19 status, age in years and sex were almost always included in the sample metadata. The paper as a whole reports these results and caveats: How much clinical and demographic metadata was included differed by source and by participant, and the metadata was provided uncurated.

The collaborating institutions used their own protocols to collect whole blood in K2EDTA tubes. For TCRbeta analysis, collaborators shipped samples as frozen whole blood, isolated PBMCs, or DNA extracted from either of those sample types. CDR1 and CDR2 (MNHEY, SVGEGT) derive from the germline V gene. From the cysteine through the phenylalanine, the CDR3 covers 15 amino acids. The kept DNA is CDR3 alone, 45 bases in frame from the first base. Relative to germline, V is missing 6 bases and J is missing 3 bases, with 8 bases of the junction outside any gene match. The immunoSEQ Assay, a bias-controlled multiplex PCR, was used to amplify TCRbeta CDR3 regions from genomic DNA. The study's own analysis went as follows. The number of nucleated cells in each sample was estimated from the amplification of reference gene primers within the assay. Sequence reads were collapsed and filtered to measure the absolute abundance of every unique TCRbeta CDR3 rearrangement. For each sample, productive Simpson clonality was calculated as the square root of Simpson's diversity index across productive rearrangements. As stored in TCRdb, this immuneACCESS dataset retains in-frame rearrangements with V and J assigned. A fraction of the clones does not appear; measured against another copy, unresolved V genes explain less than half of the discrepancy, and the remainder lacks a known reason. V and J calls plus clone size are reproduced from that table; the DNA served to infer D and trimming. This sample comprises 150,000 to 200,000 clones, approximately 80% of them detected only once. The ten largest clones add up to 9.1% of the sample.

Material: peripheral blood. The chain links TRBV6-2 or TRBV6-3 with TRBJ1-1; a stretch of 9 junction bases matches TRBD1. The source is a woman older than 75 with active or convalescent COVID-19. The CDR3 has the sequence CASSSGQGLYTEAFF. At the DNA level, the sequence is TGTGCCAGCAGCTCGGGACAGGGTCTTTACACTGAAGCTTTCTTT.